This T cell receptor beta chain was recorded in a study of blood T cell repertoires in COVID-19. Study overall: Researchers got acute and convalescent COVID-19 samples from the United States, Italy and Spain. In each case, the material was cDNA or gDNA derived from T cells, B-cell-depleted T cells, or PBMCs.

This clone has a handful of counts. Participant age was roughly 18 to 100 years, and participants resided in fewer than 30 US areas. For recovered donors of Cohort 3, there were two negative PCRs, clearance, or symptom resolution. Sequencing was performed with immunoSEQ multiplex PCR; in TCRdb, only in-frame clones are kept and a portion is missing. The sample holds 350,000 to 550,000 clones, around 91% seen once. The ends were cut back, 0 bases at V and 10 bases at J, with 18 bases in the middle. The CDR3 loop spans 15 amino acids. Germline-derived CDR1 and CDR2 are SGDLS and YYNGEE. The genes are TRBV9 and TRBJ2-3; the D is unclear. The receptor was derived from a man aged 25 to 45 who had recovered from COVID-19. The material sequenced was PBMCs or T cells enriched from blood (not recorded which). The CDR3 nucleotides are TGTGCCAGCAGCGTAGAGATATTAAGCAATTCTCCGCAGTATTTT. Protein: CASSVEILSNSPQYF.